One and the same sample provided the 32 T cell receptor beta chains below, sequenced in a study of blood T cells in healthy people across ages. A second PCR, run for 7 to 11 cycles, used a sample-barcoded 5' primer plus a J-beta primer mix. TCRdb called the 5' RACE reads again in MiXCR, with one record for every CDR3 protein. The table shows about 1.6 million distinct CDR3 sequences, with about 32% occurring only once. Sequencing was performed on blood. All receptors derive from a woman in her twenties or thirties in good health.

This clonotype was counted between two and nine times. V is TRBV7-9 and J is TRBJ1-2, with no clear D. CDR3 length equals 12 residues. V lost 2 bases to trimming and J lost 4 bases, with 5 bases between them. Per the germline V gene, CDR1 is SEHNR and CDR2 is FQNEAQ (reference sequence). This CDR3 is CASSLRAYGYTF. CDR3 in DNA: TGTGCCAGCAGCTTACGGGCCTATGGCTACACCTTC.

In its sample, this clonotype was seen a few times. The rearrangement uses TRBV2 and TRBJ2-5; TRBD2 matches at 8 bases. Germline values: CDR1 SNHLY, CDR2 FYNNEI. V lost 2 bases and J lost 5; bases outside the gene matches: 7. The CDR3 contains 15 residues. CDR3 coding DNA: TGTGCCAGCAGTGAAAATCAGGGACTAGAGGAGACCCAGTACTTC. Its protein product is CASSENQGLEETQYF.

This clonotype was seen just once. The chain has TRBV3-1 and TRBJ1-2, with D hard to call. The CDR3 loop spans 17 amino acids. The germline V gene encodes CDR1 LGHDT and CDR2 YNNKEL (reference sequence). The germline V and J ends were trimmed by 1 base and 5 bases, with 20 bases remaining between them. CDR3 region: CASSQGRGMDFEYGYTF. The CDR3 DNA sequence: TGTGCCAGCAGCCAAGGACGTGGCATGGATTTCGAGTATGGCTACACCTTC.

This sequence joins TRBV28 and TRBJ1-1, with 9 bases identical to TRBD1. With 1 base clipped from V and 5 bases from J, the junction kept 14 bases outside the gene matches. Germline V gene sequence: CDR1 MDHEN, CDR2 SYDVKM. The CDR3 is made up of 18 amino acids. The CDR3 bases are TGTGCCAGCAGTTTATTTATGACAGGGGGTGTTGGGAGGACTGAAGCTTTCTTT. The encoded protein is CASSLFMTGGVGRTEAFF.

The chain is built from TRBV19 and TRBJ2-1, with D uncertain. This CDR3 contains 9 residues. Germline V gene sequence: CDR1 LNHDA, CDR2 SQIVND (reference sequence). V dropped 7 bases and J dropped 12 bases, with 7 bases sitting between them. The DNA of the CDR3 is TGTGCCAGTACCGGCTGGCAGTTCTTC. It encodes CASTGWQFF.

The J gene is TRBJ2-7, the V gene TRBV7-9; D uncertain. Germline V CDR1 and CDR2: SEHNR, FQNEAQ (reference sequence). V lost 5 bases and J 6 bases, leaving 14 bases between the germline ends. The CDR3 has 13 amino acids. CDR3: CASSPYNGGEQYF. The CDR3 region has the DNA TGTGCCAGCAGCCCCTACAACGGCGGCGAGCAGTACTTC.

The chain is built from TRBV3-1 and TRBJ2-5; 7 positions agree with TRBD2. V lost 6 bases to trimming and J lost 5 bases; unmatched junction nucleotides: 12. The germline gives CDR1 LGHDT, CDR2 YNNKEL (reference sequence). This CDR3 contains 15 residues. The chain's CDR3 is CASRKGAGLGETQYF. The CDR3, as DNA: TGTGCCAGCAGAAAGGGAGCGGGGCTAGGGGAGACCCAGTACTTC.

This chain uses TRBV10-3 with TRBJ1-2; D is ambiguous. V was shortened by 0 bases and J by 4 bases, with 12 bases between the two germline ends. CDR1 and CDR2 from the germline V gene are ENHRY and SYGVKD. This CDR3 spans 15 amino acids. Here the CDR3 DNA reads TGTGCCATCAGTGAGTCTCCCGGACCCGTCTATGGCTACACCTTC. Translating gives CAISESPGPVYGYTF.

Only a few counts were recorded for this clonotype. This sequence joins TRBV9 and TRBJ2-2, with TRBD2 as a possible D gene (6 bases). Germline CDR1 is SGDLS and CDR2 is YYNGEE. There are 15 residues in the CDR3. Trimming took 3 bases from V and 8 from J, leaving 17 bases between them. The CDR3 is CASSAGTAVRGELFF. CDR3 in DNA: TGTGCCAGCAGCGCGGGGACTGCCGTGAGGGGGGAGCTGTTTTTT.

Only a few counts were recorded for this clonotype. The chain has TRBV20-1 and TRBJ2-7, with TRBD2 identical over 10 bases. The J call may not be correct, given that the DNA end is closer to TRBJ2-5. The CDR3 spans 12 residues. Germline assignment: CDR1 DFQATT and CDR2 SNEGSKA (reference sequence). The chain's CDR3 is CSAPTSGQTQYF. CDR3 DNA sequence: TGCAGTGCTCCGACTAGCGGGCAGACCCAGTACTTC.

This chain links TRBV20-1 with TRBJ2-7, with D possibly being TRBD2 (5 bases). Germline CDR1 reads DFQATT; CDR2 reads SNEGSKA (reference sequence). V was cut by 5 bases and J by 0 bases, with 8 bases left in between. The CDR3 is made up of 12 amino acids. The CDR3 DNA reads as TGCAGTGCTGGACTGGACTCCTACGAGCAGTACTTC. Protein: CSAGLDSYEQYF.

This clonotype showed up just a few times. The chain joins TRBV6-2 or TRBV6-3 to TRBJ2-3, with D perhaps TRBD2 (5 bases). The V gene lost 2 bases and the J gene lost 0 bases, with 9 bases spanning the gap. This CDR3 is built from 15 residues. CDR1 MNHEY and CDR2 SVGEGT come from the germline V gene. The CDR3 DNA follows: TGTGCCAGCAGTTACACGAGGGCGAGCACAGATACGCAGTATTTT. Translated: CASSYTRASTDTQYF.

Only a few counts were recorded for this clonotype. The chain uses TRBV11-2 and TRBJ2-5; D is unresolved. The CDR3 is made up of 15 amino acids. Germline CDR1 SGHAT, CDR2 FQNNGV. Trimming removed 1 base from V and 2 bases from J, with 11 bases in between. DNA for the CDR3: TGTGCCAGCAGCTTAGGGCGGTACCCTCAAGAGACCCAGTACTTC. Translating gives CASSLGRYPQETQYF.

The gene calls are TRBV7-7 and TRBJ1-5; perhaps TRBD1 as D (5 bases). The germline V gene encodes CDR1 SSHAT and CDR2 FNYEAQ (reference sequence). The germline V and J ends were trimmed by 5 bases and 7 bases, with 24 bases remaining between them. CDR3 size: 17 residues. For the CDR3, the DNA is TGTGCCAGCAGCCACATAGACGCAGCCGGGGGGGACCAGCCCCAGCATTTT. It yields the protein CASSHIDAAGGDQPQHF. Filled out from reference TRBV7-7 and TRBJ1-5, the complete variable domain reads GAGVSQSPRYKVTKRGQDVTLRCDPISSHATLYWYQQALGQGPEFLTYFNYEAQPDKSGLPSDRFSAERPEGSISTLTIQRTEQRDSAMYRCASSHIDAAGGDQPQHFGDGTRLSIL.

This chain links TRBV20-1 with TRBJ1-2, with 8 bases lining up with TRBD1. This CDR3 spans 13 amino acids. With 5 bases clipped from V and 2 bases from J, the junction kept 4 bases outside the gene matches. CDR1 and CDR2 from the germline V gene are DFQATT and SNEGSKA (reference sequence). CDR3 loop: CSAPPGGNYGYTF. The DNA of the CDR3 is TGCAGTGCTCCACCAGGGGGCAACTATGGCTACACCTTC.

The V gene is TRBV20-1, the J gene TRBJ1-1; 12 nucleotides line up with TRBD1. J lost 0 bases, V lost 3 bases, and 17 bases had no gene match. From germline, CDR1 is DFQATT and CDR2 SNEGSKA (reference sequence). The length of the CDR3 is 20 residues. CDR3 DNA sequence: TGCAGTGCTAGGGAACCCATAGGGGACAGGGGGCAATTTATGAACACTGAAGCTTTCTTT. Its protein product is CSAREPIGDRGQFMNTEAFF.

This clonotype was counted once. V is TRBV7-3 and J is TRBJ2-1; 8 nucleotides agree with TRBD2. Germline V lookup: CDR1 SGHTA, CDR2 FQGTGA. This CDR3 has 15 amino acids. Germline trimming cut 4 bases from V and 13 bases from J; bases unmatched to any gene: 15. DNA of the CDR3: TGTGCCAGCAGCTCCGGCTCCGGGGGGGGACGGGGACAGTTCTTC. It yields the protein CASSSGSGGGRGQFF. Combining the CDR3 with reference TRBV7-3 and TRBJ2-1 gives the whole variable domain GAGVSQTPSNKVTEKGKYVELRCDPISGHTALYWYRQSLGQGPEFLIYFQGTGAADDSGLPNDRFFAVRPEGSVSTLKIQRTERGDSAVYLCASSSGSGGGRGQFFGPGTRLTVL.

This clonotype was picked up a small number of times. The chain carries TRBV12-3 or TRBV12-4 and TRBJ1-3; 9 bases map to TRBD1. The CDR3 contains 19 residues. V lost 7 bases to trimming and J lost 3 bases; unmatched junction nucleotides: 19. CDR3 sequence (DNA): TGTGCCAGCAACCCAACCCGGCGGGGGACAGGGAGTAGTGGAAACACCATATATTTT. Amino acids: CASNPTRRGTGSSGNTIYF.

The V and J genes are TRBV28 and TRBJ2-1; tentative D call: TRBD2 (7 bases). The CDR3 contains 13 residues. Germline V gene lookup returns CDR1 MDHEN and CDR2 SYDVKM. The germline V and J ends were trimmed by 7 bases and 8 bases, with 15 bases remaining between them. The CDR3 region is CASTEGGRDEQFF. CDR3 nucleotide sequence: TGTGCCAGCACCGAGGGGGGGAGGGATGAGCAGTTCTTC.

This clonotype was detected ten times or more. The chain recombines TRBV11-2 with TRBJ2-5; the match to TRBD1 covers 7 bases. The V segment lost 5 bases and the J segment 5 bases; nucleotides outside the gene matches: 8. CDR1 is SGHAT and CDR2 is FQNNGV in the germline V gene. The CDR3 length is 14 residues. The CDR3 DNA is TGTGCCAGCAGCCCTAACACAGGGGCGGAGACCCAGTACTTC. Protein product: CASSPNTGAETQYF.

CDR3 sequence (DNA): TGTGCCAGCAGCTTAGGGGGACTAGCGGGGGGGCGTGCCTACAATGAGCAGTTCTTC. This sequence encodes CASSLGGLAGGRAYNEQFF. This chain links TRBV7-2 with TRBJ2-1; 16 nucleotides agree with TRBD2. The germline V gene encodes CDR1 SGHTA and CDR2 FQGNSA. Trimming took 1 base from V and 2 from J; bases not matched to a gene: 5. The CDR3 covers 19 residues.

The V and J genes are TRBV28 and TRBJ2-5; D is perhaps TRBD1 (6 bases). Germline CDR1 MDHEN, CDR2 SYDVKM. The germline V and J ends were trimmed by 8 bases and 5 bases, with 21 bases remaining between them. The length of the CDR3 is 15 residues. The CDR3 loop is CASVGQLHYSETQYF. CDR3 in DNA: TGTGCCAGCGTCGGACAGCTCCACTACTCCGAGACCCAGTACTTC.

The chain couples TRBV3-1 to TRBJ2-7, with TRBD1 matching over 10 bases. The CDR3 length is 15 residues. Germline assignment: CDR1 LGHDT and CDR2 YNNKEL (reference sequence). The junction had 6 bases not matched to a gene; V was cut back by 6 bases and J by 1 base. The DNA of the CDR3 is TGTGCCAGCAGACCCGGGACAGGGGCTTCCTACGAGCAGTACTTC. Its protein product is CASRPGTGASYEQYF.

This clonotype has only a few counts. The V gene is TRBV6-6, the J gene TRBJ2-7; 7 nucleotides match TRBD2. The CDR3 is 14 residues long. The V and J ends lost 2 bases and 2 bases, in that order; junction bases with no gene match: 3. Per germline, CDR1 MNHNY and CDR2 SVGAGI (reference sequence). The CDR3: CASSYRDYTYEQYF. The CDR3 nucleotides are TGTGCCAGCAGTTACCGGGACTACACCTACGAGCAGTACTTC.

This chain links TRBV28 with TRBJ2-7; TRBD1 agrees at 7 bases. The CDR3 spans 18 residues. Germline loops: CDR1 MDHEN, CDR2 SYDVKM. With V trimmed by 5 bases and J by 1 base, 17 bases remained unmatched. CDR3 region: CASSIQKYGTAHSYEQYF. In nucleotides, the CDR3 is TGTGCCAGCAGTATACAAAAATACGGGACAGCTCATTCCTACGAGCAGTACTTC. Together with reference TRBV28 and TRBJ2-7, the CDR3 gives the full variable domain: DVKVTQSSRYLVKRTGEKVFLECVQDMDHENMFWYRQDPGLGLRLIYFSYDVKMKEKGDIPEGYSVSREKKERFSLILESASTNQTSMYLCASSIQKYGTAHSYEQYFGPGTRLTVT.

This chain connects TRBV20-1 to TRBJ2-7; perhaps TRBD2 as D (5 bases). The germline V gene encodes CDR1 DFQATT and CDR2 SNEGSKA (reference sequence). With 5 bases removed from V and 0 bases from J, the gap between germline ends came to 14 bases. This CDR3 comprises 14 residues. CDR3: CSAPGIGSSYEQYF. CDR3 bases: TGCAGTGCTCCTGGGATAGGGAGCTCCTACGAGCAGTACTTC.

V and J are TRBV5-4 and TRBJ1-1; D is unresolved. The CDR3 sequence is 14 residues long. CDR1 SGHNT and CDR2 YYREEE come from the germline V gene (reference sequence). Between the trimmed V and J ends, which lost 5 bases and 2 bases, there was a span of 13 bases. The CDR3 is CASRFSEVNTEAFF. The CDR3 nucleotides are TGTGCCAGCAGATTCAGTGAAGTTAACACTGAAGCTTTCTTT.

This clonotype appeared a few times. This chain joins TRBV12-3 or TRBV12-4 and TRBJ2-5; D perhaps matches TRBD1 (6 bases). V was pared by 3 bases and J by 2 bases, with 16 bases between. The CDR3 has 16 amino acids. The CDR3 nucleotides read TGTGCCAGCAGTTTCTGGTGGCAGGGGTCACAAGAGACCCAGTACTTC. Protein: CASSFWWQGSQETQYF.

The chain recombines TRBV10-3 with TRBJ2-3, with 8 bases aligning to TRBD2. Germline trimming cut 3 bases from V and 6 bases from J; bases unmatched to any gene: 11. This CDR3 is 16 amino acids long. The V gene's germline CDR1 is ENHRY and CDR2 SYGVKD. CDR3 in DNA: TGTGCCATCAGTGATCCCAGGGGAAGCGGGAGTGATACGCAGTATTTT. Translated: CAISDPRGSGSDTQYF.

Here the CDR3 reads CASSFQTHYEQYF. The CDR3 DNA sequence: TGTGCCAGCAGCTTCCAGACCCACTACGAGCAGTACTTC. This chain uses TRBV11-2 with TRBJ2-7; D uncertain. The germline CDR1 and CDR2 sequences are SGHAT and FQNNGV. This CDR3 is 13 amino acids long. Trimming stripped 3 bases from V and 3 bases from J, with 9 bases between.

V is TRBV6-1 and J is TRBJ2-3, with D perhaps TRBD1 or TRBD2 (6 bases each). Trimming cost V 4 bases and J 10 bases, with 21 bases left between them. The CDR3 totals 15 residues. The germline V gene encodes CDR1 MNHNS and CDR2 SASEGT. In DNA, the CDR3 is TGTGCCAGCAGTGGAGGGGCCAGGGGAGGAGACGCGCAGTATTTT. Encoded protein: CASSGGARGGDAQYF.

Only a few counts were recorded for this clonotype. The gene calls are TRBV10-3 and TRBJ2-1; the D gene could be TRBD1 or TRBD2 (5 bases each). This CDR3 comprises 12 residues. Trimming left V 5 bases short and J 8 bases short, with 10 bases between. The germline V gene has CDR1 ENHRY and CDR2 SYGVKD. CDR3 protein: CAISPRGDEQFF. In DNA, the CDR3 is TGTGCCATCAGTCCCCGAGGGGATGAGCAGTTCTTC.